These 24 T cell receptor beta chains came from one sample sequenced in a study of spatial heterogeneity in lung cancer. Study results and limitations: Counts of expanded intratumoral alpha and beta TCRs tracked tumor mutation counts.

Via MiXCR, TCRdb re-called the 5' RACE reads, giving one row per CDR3 protein. Counted here are some 5,900 distinct CDR3 sequences, roughly 8% occurring once; the ten biggest clones make up 28%. The time point denotes: sample taken at primary tumor resection. These TCRs are of unknown antigen specificity. Source: lung tumor tissue, taken at surgery. The receptor source for this set is a female donor with early-stage non-small cell lung cancer.

This clonotype is classed as medium-sized. This rearrangement joins TRBV9 to TRBJ2-6, with 9 bases identical to TRBD2. Per germline, CDR1 SGDLS and CDR2 YYNGEE. The CDR3 loop spans 23 amino acids. J lost 0 bases, V lost 3 bases, and 22 bases had no gene match. CDR3 DNA: TGTGCCAGCAGCGGACAGACCGGGACTAGCCAGCGAAGGGAACCCTCTGGGGCCAACGTCCTGACTTTC. Amino acids: CASSGQTGTSQRREPSGANVLTF.

Relative to its sample, this clonotype is medium-sized (0.01 to 0.1%). This chain uses TRBV3-1 with TRBJ2-1; 10 positions agree with TRBD1. The CDR3 is 15 amino acids. Per the germline V gene, CDR1 is LGHDT and CDR2 is YNNKEL (reference sequence). J was trimmed by 3 bases and V by 5 bases; bases with no gene match: 4. CDR3 coding DNA: TGTGCCAGCAGCTACCGGACAGGGGGCTACAATGAGCAGTTCTTC. Encoded protein: CASSYRTGGYNEQFF.

This clonotype was counted many times. This chain joins TRBV29-1 and TRBJ1-1; D call uncertain. V was cut by 3 bases and J by 5 bases, with 13 bases left in between. Germline assignment: CDR1 SQVTM and CDR2 ANQGSEA. CDR3 length: 13 residues. CDR3 sequence (DNA): TGCAGCGTTGAGGGTTGGGGTGGAACTGAAGCTTTCTTT. Its translation is CSVEGWGGTEAFF.

This clonotype was counted many times. The rearrangement links TRBV25-1 to TRBJ2-2, with no clear D. This CDR3 has 9 amino acids. Germline-derived CDR1 and CDR2 are MGHDK and SYGVNS. V dropped 6 bases and J dropped 7 bases, with 0 bases sitting between them. Written as DNA, the CDR3 is TGTGCCAGCAGCGGGGAGCTGTTTTTT. Its translation: CASSGELFF. The whole variable domain, filled in from reference TRBV25-1 and TRBJ2-2, reads EADIYQTPRYLVIGTGKKITLECSQTMGHDKMYWYQQDPGMELHLIHYSYGVNSTEKGDLSSESTVSRIRTEHFPLTLESARPSHTSQYLCASSGELFFGEGSRLTVL.

The sample holds a few counts of this clonotype. The chain uses TRBV3-1 and TRBJ1-2, with D uncertain. Trimming took off 0 bases at V and 3 bases at J, with 5 bases between the two ends. This CDR3 comprises 13 residues. Germline values: CDR1 LGHDT, CDR2 YNNKEL (reference sequence). The CDR3 region has the DNA TGTGCCAGCAGCCAAGATGAGGACTATGGCTACACCTTC. Amino acids: CASSQDEDYGYTF. Supplemented by reference TRBV3-1 and TRBJ1-2, the full variable domain reads DTAVSQTPKYLVTQMGNDKSIKCEQNLGHDTMYWYKQDSKKFLKIMFSYNNKELIINETVPNRFSPKSPDKAHLNLHINSLELGDSAVYFCASSQDEDYGYTFGSGTRLTVV.

This clonotype ranks as medium-sized. The chain combines TRBV6-6 with TRBJ2-5; 8 bases line up with TRBD2. Germline CDR1 is MNHNY and CDR2 is SVGAGI (reference sequence). The V segment lost 6 bases and the J segment 1 base; nucleotides outside the gene matches: 4. CDR3 length: 14 amino acids. DNA of the CDR3: TGTGCCAGCAGCTTAGCGGGGAGCCAAGAGACCCAGTACTTC. This codes for CASSLAGSQETQYF.

Sample share makes this clonotype medium-sized. The chain recombines TRBV6-5 with TRBJ1-2; D remains unclear. The germline V gene encodes CDR1 MNHEY and CDR2 SVGAGI. The CDR3 contains 15 residues. V gave up 7 bases and J gave up 4 bases, with 19 bases separating them. In nucleotides, the CDR3 is TGTGCCAGCAAAATCGGCATTTCGGGATTCTATGGCTACACCTTC. Protein product: CASKIGISGFYGYTF.

In this sample, this clonotype is medium-sized. V gene TRBV5-4 combines with J gene TRBJ2-7; D is possibly TRBD2 (6 bases). Germline loops: CDR1 SGHNT, CDR2 YYREEE (reference sequence). The germline V and J ends were trimmed by 2 bases and 5 bases, with 11 bases remaining between them. The CDR3 covers 13 residues. The CDR3, as DNA: TGTGCCAGCAGCTTAGGAGGGAGTGACGAGCAGTACTTC. Translating gives CASSLGGSDEQYF.

Within the sample, this clonotype is medium-sized. V and J are TRBV5-4 and TRBJ2-1; 9 bases fit TRBD2. J lost 4 bases, V lost 1 base, and 9 bases had no gene match. CDR1 is SGHNT, CDR2 YYREEE, per germline (reference sequence). The CDR3 is made up of 17 amino acids. In nucleotides, the CDR3 is TGTGCCAGCAGCTTGTCCTGGGGAGCGGGGGGTTACAATGAGCAGTTCTTC. Amino acid sequence: CASSLSWGAGGYNEQFF.

The chain carries TRBV9 and TRBJ2-7; possible D gene TRBD2, 6 bases. V lost 4 bases, J lost 2 bases, and 16 bases lay in between. This CDR3 is built from 15 residues. CDR1 SGDLS and CDR2 YYNGEE come from the germline V gene. The CDR3 coding sequence is TGTGCCAGCAGCATGGCCGCAGGACTAACCTACGAGCAGTACTTC. It is translated as CASSMAAGLTYEQYF.

The chain joins TRBV11-2 to TRBJ2-7; tentatively, D is TRBD1 (6 bases). The ends were cut back, 5 bases at V and 2 bases at J, with 16 bases in the middle. Germline CDR1 and CDR2: SGHAT and FQNNGV. This CDR3 has 15 residues. This CDR3 is CASSEMSGVTYEQYF. The CDR3, as DNA: TGTGCCAGCAGCGAGATGTCAGGGGTGACCTACGAGCAGTACTTC.

This clonotype was seen repeatedly, ten times or more. The chain recombines TRBV6-1 with TRBJ2-7, with TRBD1 as a possible D gene (8 bases). Between the trimmed V and J ends, which lost 6 bases and 7 bases, there was a span of 19 bases. CDR1 and CDR2 from the germline V gene are MNHNS and SASEGT. This CDR3 is 14 amino acids long. For the CDR3, the DNA is TGTGCCAGCAGCGGGGGGACAGGAGTAAGGGAGCAGTACTTC. Amino acid sequence: CASSGGTGVREQYF.

This clonotype was seen ten or more times. The CDR3 here is CASSKDWDSGAYEQYF. The CDR3, as DNA: TGCGCCAGCAGCAAGGATTGGGATAGCGGGGCCTACGAGCAGTACTTC. This sequence joins TRBV5-1 and TRBJ2-7; 8 bases agree with TRBD2. The trim removed 4 bases at V and 2 bases at J, leaving 11 bases unmatched. CDR3 length: 16 amino acids. The V gene's germline CDR1 is SGHRS and CDR2 YFSETQ.

This clonotype rates as medium-sized (0.01 to 0.1%). This chain uses TRBV7-8 with TRBJ2-3; a weak D match, TRBD2 (6 bases). The ends were cut back, 0 bases at V and 3 bases at J, with 7 bases in the middle. CDR3 length: 14 residues. Germline assignment: CDR1 SGHVS and CDR2 FQNEAQ. The CDR3 here is CASSLAGGTDTQYF. As DNA, the CDR3 is TGTGCCAGCAGCTTAGCGGGGGGAACAGATACGCAGTATTTT.

This clonotype was seen at least ten times. The J gene is TRBJ2-1, the V gene TRBV7-9; perhaps TRBD2 as D (5 bases). CDR1 is SEHNR and CDR2 is FQNEAQ in the germline V gene (reference sequence). The V end lost 2 bases, the J end lost 9 bases, and 11 bases lay between the germline ends. This CDR3 region has 13 residues. Here the CDR3 DNA reads TGTGCCAGCAGCTTACCCTCTAGCTTTGAGCAGTTCTTC. Protein product: CASSLPSSFEQFF.

In its sample, this clonotype was seen many times. This chain connects TRBV12-5 to TRBJ2-3; 7 positions match TRBD1. Germline V lookup: CDR1 LGHNT, CDR2 FRNRAP. This CDR3 has 16 amino acids. Unmatched junction bases numbered 10, after V lost 7 bases and J lost 0 bases. The CDR3 sequence: CASAKSDRASTDTQYF. CDR3 nucleotides: TGTGCTAGTGCCAAGAGCGACAGGGCGAGCACAGATACGCAGTATTTT.

This clonotype was seen repeatedly, ten times or more. The chain has TRBV12-3 or TRBV12-4 and TRBJ1-4; 8 bases map to TRBD1. The V segment lost 5 bases and the J segment 5 bases; nucleotides outside the gene matches: 1. The CDR3 is 13 residues long. The CDR3 here is CASSRDRNEKLFF. CDR3 DNA sequence: TGTGCCAGCAGTCGGGACAGGAATGAAAAACTGTTTTTT.

This clonotype was recorded many times. The J gene is TRBJ2-7, the V gene TRBV28; 7 positions agree with TRBD2. Losses at the gene ends were 6 bases for V and 6 bases for J; bases not matched to a gene: 8. This CDR3 comprises 13 residues. From germline, CDR1 is MDHEN and CDR2 SYDVKM. This CDR3 is CASSAGTKREQYF. DNA of the CDR3: TGTGCCAGCAGCGCCGGGACTAAACGCGAGCAGTACTTC.

This clonotype was found many times. The chain recombines TRBV2 with TRBJ2-2; no definite D call. Trimming stripped 6 bases from V and 4 bases from J, with 9 bases between. This CDR3 contains 13 residues. Germline-derived CDR1 and CDR2 are SNHLY and FYNNEI. As DNA, the CDR3 is TGTGCCAGCAGAAAAGACATCACCGGGGAGCTGTTTTTT. Translated: CASRKDITGELFF.

This clonotype is labeled medium-sized. The chain combines TRBV20-1 with TRBJ2-1; TRBD1 aligns across 9 bases. V gave up 5 bases and J gave up 2 bases; unmatched junction bases: 4. The germline gives CDR1 DFQATT, CDR2 SNEGSKA (reference sequence). CDR3 length equals 14 residues. The CDR3 DNA follows: TGCAGTGCTGGGACAGGGATGGCCTACAATGAGCAGTTCTTC. This gives the protein CSAGTGMAYNEQFF.

This clonotype was observed a handful of times. A much more abundant neighbour one base away suggests this may be a read error. The V gene is TRBV7-2, the J gene TRBJ2-2; D ambiguous. The CDR3 spans 15 residues. Per the germline V gene, CDR1 is SGHTA and CDR2 is FQGNSA. The CDR3 coding sequence is TGTGTCAGCAGCTTAGGATCTAGTCTACGCGGGGAGCTGTTTTTT. Translation gives CVSSLGSSLRGELFF.

This clonotype was counted a few times. The V and J genes are TRBV12-3 or TRBV12-4 and TRBJ2-4; D call uncertain. The CDR3 is 14 residues long. Trimming stripped 4 bases from V and 3 bases from J, with 10 bases between. In DNA form, the CDR3 reads TGTGCCAGCAGTTCCCCGGGCCGCAAAAACATTCAGTACTTC. It specifies CASSSPGRKNIQYF.

This clonotype was found many times. The chain recombines TRBV11-2 with TRBJ2-7; D is unclear. Germline V lookup: CDR1 SGHAT, CDR2 FQNNGV. The CDR3 length is 13 residues. V gave up 1 base and J gave up 3 bases, with 7 bases separating them. The CDR3 DNA reads TGTGCCAGCAGCTTAGGTGCTGGCTACGAGCAGTACTTC. Translating it yields CASSLGAGYEQYF.

This clonotype came up many times. V is TRBV20-1 and J is TRBJ2-1, with 8 bases lining up with TRBD1. Germline trimming cut 1 base from V and 0 bases from J; bases unmatched to any gene: 2. CDR3 length equals 15 residues. CDR1 and CDR2 (germline): DFQATT, SNEGSKA (reference sequence). The CDR3 protein is CSARGDRSSYNEQFF. The CDR3 DNA reads TGCAGTGCTAGAGGGGACAGGAGCTCCTACAATGAGCAGTTCTTC.